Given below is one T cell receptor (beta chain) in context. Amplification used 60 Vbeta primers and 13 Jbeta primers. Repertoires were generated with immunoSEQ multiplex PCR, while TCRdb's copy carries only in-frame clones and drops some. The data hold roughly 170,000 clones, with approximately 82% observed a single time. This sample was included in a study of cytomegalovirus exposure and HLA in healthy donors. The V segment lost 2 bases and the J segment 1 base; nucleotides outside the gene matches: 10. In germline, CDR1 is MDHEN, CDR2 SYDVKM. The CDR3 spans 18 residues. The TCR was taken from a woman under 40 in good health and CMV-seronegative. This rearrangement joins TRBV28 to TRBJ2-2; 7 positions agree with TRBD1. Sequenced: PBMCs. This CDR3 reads CASSLPAPGTVNTGELFF. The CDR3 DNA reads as TGTGCCAGCAGTTTACCCGCCCCCGGGACAGTGAACACCGGGGAGCTGTTTTTT.